Listed below are T cell receptor beta chains from one sample, sequenced in a study of PD-1 blockade in classical Hodgkin lymphoma. Clones were sequenced by immunoSEQ multiplex PCR, and TCRdb holds only the in-frame ones, with some missing. Here the sample spans tens of thousands of clones, nearly 90% being singletons. The specimen was peripheral blood mononuclear cells (PBMCs), collected before the fourth cycle of nivolumab. The receptors originated from a human donor with classical Hodgkin lymphoma. Each CDR3 is given with its conserved first and last residue. The order of the fields is J gene, V gene, clone size, D gene, CDR3 protein, CDR3 DNA. A D gene is named only where the DNA matches it firmly. Only some rows state a clone size, as once, few, many or a class for expanded clones.

j_call: TRBJ2-7
v_call: TRBV28
clone_size: NA
d_call: TRBD1
cdr3_aa: CASTPNTGTASSYEQYF
cdr3_nt: TGTGCCAGCACCCCCAATACCGGGACAGCCAGTTCCTACGAGCAGTACTTC

j_call: TRBJ2-1
v_call: TRBV5-6
clone_size: NA
d_call: NA
cdr3_aa: CASSRDIPYNEQFF
cdr3_nt: TGTGCCAGCAGCCGGGACATCCCCTACAATGAGCAGTTCTTC

j_call: TRBJ1-1
v_call: TRBV29-1
clone_size: NA
d_call: TRBD1
cdr3_aa: CSVSDRGNTEAFF
cdr3_nt: TGCAGCGTTTCGGACAGGGGGAACACTGAAGCTTTCTTT

j_call: TRBJ1-4
v_call: TRBV9
clone_size: NA
d_call: NA
cdr3_aa: CASSPTTGPATNEKLFF
cdr3_nt: TGTGCCAGCAGCCCCACAACAGGACCTGCAACTAATGAAAAACTGTTTTTT

j_call: TRBJ2-5
v_call: TRBV27
clone_size: NA
d_call: TRBD1
cdr3_aa: CASKNRDRGLETQYF
cdr3_nt: TGTGCCAGCAAGAACCGGGACAGGGGGCTGGAGACCCAGTACTTC

j_call: TRBJ2-6
v_call: TRBV19
clone_size: NA
d_call: NA
cdr3_aa: CASSIAPFRVLTF
cdr3_nt: TGTGCCAGTAGTATAGCCCCCTTTCGTGTCCTGACTTTC

j_call: TRBJ1-3
v_call: TRBV7-9
clone_size: medium-sized
d_call: NA
cdr3_aa: CASSFWARTGNTIYF
cdr3_nt: TGTGCCAGCAGCTTTTGGGCCAGGACGGGAAACACCATATATTTT

j_call: TRBJ1-1
v_call: TRBV30
clone_size: NA
d_call: NA
cdr3_aa: CAWSVQKGFRTEAFF
cdr3_nt: TGTGCCTGGAGTGTACAAAAGGGGTTTAGGACTGAAGCTTTCTTT

j_call: TRBJ2-1
v_call: TRBV28
clone_size: NA
d_call: TRBD2
cdr3_aa: CASSALLPSGTSGTSLNNEQFF
cdr3_nt: TGTGCCAGCAGTGCACTACTACCTTCCGGGACTAGCGGGACCTCGCTAAACAATGAGCAGTTCTTC

j_call: TRBJ2-2
v_call: TRBV19
clone_size: NA
d_call: NA
cdr3_aa: CASSYRDGTGELFF
cdr3_nt: TGTGCCAGTAGCTACAGGGATGGCACCGGGGAGCTGTTTTTT

j_call: TRBJ2-5
v_call: TRBV29-1
clone_size: NA
d_call: NA
cdr3_aa: CSVDLGRETQYF
cdr3_nt: TGCAGCGTTGATTTGGGTAGAGAGACCCAGTACTTC

j_call: TRBJ2-7
v_call: TRBV19
clone_size: NA
d_call: NA
cdr3_aa: CASTRGALYEQYF
cdr3_nt: TGTGCCAGTACGCGAGGGGCCCTCTACGAGCAGTACTTC

j_call: TRBJ1-2
v_call: TRBV15
clone_size: NA
d_call: NA
cdr3_aa: CATSRDLEGRGYTF
cdr3_nt: TGTGCCACCAGCAGAGATCTGGAGGGACGTGGCTACACCTTC

j_call: TRBJ2-7
v_call: TRBV11-3
clone_size: NA
d_call: NA
cdr3_aa: CASSLGAPRQSSYEQYF
cdr3_nt: TGTGCCAGCAGCTTAGGGGCCCCTAGACAGAGCTCCTACGAGCAGTACTTC

j_call: TRBJ2-5
v_call: TRBV12-2
clone_size: once
d_call: NA
cdr3_aa: CASRRLARRETQYF
cdr3_nt: TGTGCAAGTCGCCGACTAGCCCGCCGGGAGACCCAGTACTTC

j_call: TRBJ2-7
v_call: TRBV27
clone_size: NA
d_call: NA
cdr3_aa: CASSLKGPGRSYEQYF
cdr3_nt: TGTGCCAGCAGTTTAAAGGGTCCCGGACGGTCCTACGAGCAGTACTTC

j_call: TRBJ2-1
v_call: TRBV5-6
clone_size: NA
d_call: TRBD2
cdr3_aa: CASSLASGMIGSEQFF
cdr3_nt: TGTGCCAGCAGCTTGGCAAGCGGGATGATTGGTAGTGAGCAGTTCTTC

j_call: TRBJ1-1
v_call: TRBV18
clone_size: NA
d_call: NA
cdr3_aa: CASSTTENTEAFF
cdr3_nt: TGTGCCAGCTCAACGACAGAGAACACTGAAGCTTTCTTT

j_call: TRBJ1-1
v_call: TRBV5-1
clone_size: NA
d_call: NA
cdr3_aa: CASSSQGRGTEAFF
cdr3_nt: TGCGCCAGCAGCTCGCAGGGACGCGGCACTGAAGCTTTCTTT

j_call: TRBJ2-1
v_call: TRBV9
clone_size: NA
d_call: NA
cdr3_aa: CASSVEDSYNEQFF
cdr3_nt: TGTGCCAGCAGCGTAGAGGACAGTTACAATGAGCAGTTCTTC

j_call: TRBJ2-1
v_call: TRBV7-2
clone_size: NA
d_call: TRBD2
cdr3_aa: CASSSRGGAWEQFF
cdr3_nt: TGTGCCAGCAGCTCCCGGGGGGGGGCATGGGAGCAGTTCTTC

j_call: TRBJ1-1
v_call: TRBV5-1
clone_size: NA
d_call: TRBD1
cdr3_aa: CASSYHQLRDRAYTEAFF
cdr3_nt: TGCGCCAGCAGCTATCATCAACTCCGGGACAGGGCGTACACTGAAGCTTTCTTT

j_call: TRBJ1-5
v_call: TRBV6-4
clone_size: once
d_call: NA
cdr3_aa: CASRKPGFQPQHF
cdr3_nt: TGTGCCAGCAGAAAACCAGGGTTTCAGCCCCAGCATTTT

j_call: TRBJ2-1
v_call: TRBV30
clone_size: NA
d_call: NA
cdr3_aa: CAWSDPRNEQFF
cdr3_nt: TGTGCCTGGAGTGACCCTCGGAATGAGCAGTTCTTC

j_call: TRBJ2-5
v_call: TRBV13
clone_size: NA
d_call: TRBD2
cdr3_aa: CASSTGGETQYF
cdr3_nt: TGTGCCAGCAGCACCGGGGGGGAGACCCAGTACTTC

j_call: TRBJ2-7
v_call: TRBV6-5
clone_size: NA
d_call: NA
cdr3_aa: CASSYATDHSYEQYF
cdr3_nt: TGTGCCAGCAGTTACGCCACGGACCACTCCTACGAGCAGTACTTC

j_call: TRBJ2-5
v_call: TRBV7-8
clone_size: NA
d_call: TRBD2
cdr3_aa: CASSAGLAGGTQYF
cdr3_nt: TGTGCCAGCAGCGCAGGACTAGCGGGGGGGACCCAGTACTTC

j_call: TRBJ2-4
v_call: TRBV7-4
clone_size: NA
d_call: TRBD2
cdr3_aa: CASSFGDYHF
cdr3_nt: TGTGCCAGCAGCTTTGGGGACTACCATTTC

j_call: TRBJ1-1
v_call: TRBV5-1
clone_size: NA
d_call: NA
cdr3_aa: CASTWAGFGTEAFF
cdr3_nt: TGCGCCAGCACCTGGGCAGGGTTCGGAACTGAAGCTTTCTTT

j_call: TRBJ2-7
v_call: TRBV29-1
clone_size: NA
d_call: TRBD1
cdr3_aa: CSVEDRRGYEQYF
cdr3_nt: TGCAGCGTTGAGGACAGGCGAGGCTACGAGCAGTACTTC

j_call: TRBJ2-3
v_call: TRBV11-2
clone_size: NA
d_call: NA
cdr3_aa: CASSLSNTDTQYF
cdr3_nt: TGTGCCAGCAGCTTGAGCAACACAGATACGCAGTATTTT

j_call: TRBJ1-1
v_call: TRBV6-1
clone_size: NA
d_call: NA
cdr3_aa: CASAPLGGSVEAFF
cdr3_nt: TGTGCCAGCGCCCCCTTAGGGGGGTCGGTTGAAGCTTTCTTT

j_call: TRBJ2-3
v_call: TRBV9
clone_size: NA
d_call: NA
cdr3_aa: CASSVLATSTDTQYF
cdr3_nt: TGTGCCAGCAGCGTATTAGCGACTAGCACAGATACGCAGTATTTT

j_call: TRBJ2-1
v_call: TRBV5-1
clone_size: NA
d_call: NA
cdr3_aa: CASRIGGDSYNEQFF
cdr3_nt: TGCGCCAGCAGAATAGGGGGGGACTCCTACAATGAGCAGTTCTTC

j_call: TRBJ2-3
v_call: TRBV10-1
clone_size: few
d_call: NA
cdr3_aa: CASSESRIQSTDTQYF
cdr3_nt: TGCGCCAGCAGTGAGTCGAGGATTCAAAGCACAGATACGCAGTATTTT

j_call: TRBJ2-7
v_call: TRBV7-2
clone_size: NA
d_call: TRBD2
cdr3_aa: CASSSRTSGYEQYF
cdr3_nt: TGTGCCAGCAGCTCTCGGACTAGCGGCTACGAGCAGTACTTC

j_call: TRBJ2-1
v_call: TRBV7-8
clone_size: NA
d_call: TRBD2
cdr3_aa: CASSSPGTSGRLYNEQFF
cdr3_nt: TGTGCCAGCAGCTCACCCGGGACTAGCGGGAGGCTCTACAATGAGCAGTTCTTC

j_call: TRBJ2-7
v_call: TRBV19
clone_size: NA
d_call: NA
cdr3_aa: CASSPWGASYEQYF
cdr3_nt: TGTGCCAGTAGTCCCTGGGGGGCGTCCTACGAGCAGTACTTC

j_call: TRBJ2-1
v_call: TRBV11-2
clone_size: NA
d_call: NA
cdr3_aa: CASSLRRHFSYNEQFF
cdr3_nt: TGTGCCAGCAGCTTGCGACGGCATTTTTCCTACAATGAGCAGTTCTTC

j_call: TRBJ2-6
v_call: TRBV11-3
clone_size: NA
d_call: NA
cdr3_aa: CASSFSAGAGANVLTF
cdr3_nt: TGTGCCAGCAGCTTTTCAGCAGGGGCTGGGGCCAACGTCCTGACTTTC

j_call: TRBJ2-1
v_call: TRBV23-1
clone_size: once
d_call: NA
cdr3_aa: CASTHYIVKVAWECRGNPPEQFF
cdr3_nt: TGCGCCAGCACTCATTACATTGTCAAGGTCGCATGGGAATGTCGCGGGAACCCCCCCGAGCAGTTCTTC

j_call: TRBJ2-3
v_call: TRBV30
clone_size: NA
d_call: TRBD2
cdr3_aa: CAGSGSTDTQYF
cdr3_nt: TGTGCGGGTAGCGGGAGTACAGATACGCAGTATTTT

j_call: TRBJ2-3
v_call: TRBV29-1
clone_size: NA
d_call: NA
cdr3_aa: CSTITDTQYF
cdr3_nt: TGCAGCACGATCACAGATACGCAGTATTTT

j_call: TRBJ2-1
v_call: TRBV18
clone_size: NA
d_call: NA
cdr3_aa: CASSREGEQFF
cdr3_nt: TGTGCCAGCTCCCGCGAAGGTGAGCAGTTCTTC

j_call: TRBJ1-1
v_call: TRBV11-3
clone_size: NA
d_call: NA
cdr3_aa: CASTPPGAPTEAFF
cdr3_nt: TGTGCCAGCACCCCCCCGGGGGCGCCTACTGAAGCTTTCTTT

j_call: TRBJ2-6
v_call: TRBV25-1
clone_size: NA
d_call: NA
cdr3_aa: CASSGQSSGANVLTF
cdr3_nt: TGTGCCAGCAGTGGACAGAGCTCTGGAGCCAACGTCCTGACTTTC

j_call: TRBJ1-2
v_call: TRBV29-1
clone_size: NA
d_call: TRBD1
cdr3_aa: CSLSMTGQNGYTF
cdr3_nt: TGCAGCCTCTCCATGACAGGGCAGAATGGCTACACCTTC

j_call: TRBJ2-4
v_call: TRBV25-1
clone_size: NA
d_call: NA
cdr3_aa: CASSSQGLAKNIQYF
cdr3_nt: TGTGCCAGCAGTAGCCAGGGGCTAGCCAAAAACATTCAGTACTTC

j_call: TRBJ2-7
v_call: TRBV18
clone_size: NA
d_call: NA
cdr3_aa: CASSPREDEQYF
cdr3_nt: TGTGCCAGCTCACCACGGGAGGACGAGCAGTACTTC

j_call: TRBJ2-5
v_call: TRBV5-1
clone_size: NA
d_call: NA
cdr3_aa: CASSTQETQYF
cdr3_nt: TGCGCCAGCAGCACCCAAGAGACCCAGTACTTC

j_call: TRBJ1-2
v_call: TRBV11-3
clone_size: NA
d_call: NA
cdr3_aa: CASSPRGRTFYTF
cdr3_nt: TGTGCCAGCAGCCCGCGGGGGCGGACGTTCTACACCTTC

j_call: TRBJ1-5
v_call: TRBV10-3
clone_size: NA
d_call: NA
cdr3_aa: CAISVSAGNQPQHF
cdr3_nt: TGTGCCATCAGTGTGTCGGCAGGTAATCAGCCCCAGCATTTT